The present TCR beta chain was sequenced within a study of T-cell memory formation after mild COVID-19. Study-wide context: Clusters of TCRs were largely donor specific. Study-wide points: CD4+ contracting clones were found mainly in CM and EM, and CD8+ ones in EMRA.

TCRdb re-derived calls from the 5' RACE reads in MiXCR, one entry per CDR3 protein. Among 400,000 or so distinct CDR3 sequences, around 20% were seen once, and the ten largest hold more than 8%. Notes on this clonotype: The target antigen is unknown. A junction boundary mismatches the germline segment, possibly from a read error.

Germline CDR1 SSHAT, CDR2 FNYEAQ (reference sequence). The length of the CDR3 is 16 residues. The sequence was collected from an adult woman who had mild COVID-19 (a few samples of this study predate the infection). Cell type and time point are not known. The chain combines TRBV7-7 with TRBJ2-1; 11 bases fit TRBD1. The sequenced sample consisted of PBMCs or a T cell subset sorted from them (not recorded which). This chain's CDR3 is CASSLVGGQGANEQFF. CDR3 nucleotides: TGTGCTAGCAGCTTAGTGGGAGGACAGGGGGCTAATGAGCAGTTCTTC.